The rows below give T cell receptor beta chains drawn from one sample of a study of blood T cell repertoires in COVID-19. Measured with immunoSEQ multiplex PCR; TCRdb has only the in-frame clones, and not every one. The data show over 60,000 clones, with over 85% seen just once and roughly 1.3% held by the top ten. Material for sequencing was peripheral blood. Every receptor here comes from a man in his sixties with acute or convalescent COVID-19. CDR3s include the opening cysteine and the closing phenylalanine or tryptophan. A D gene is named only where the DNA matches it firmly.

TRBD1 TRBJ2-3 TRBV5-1 CASSLGDRSGPDTQYF
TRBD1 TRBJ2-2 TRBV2 CASTGGLSDTGELFF
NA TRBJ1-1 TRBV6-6 CASSYTRQGYTEAFF
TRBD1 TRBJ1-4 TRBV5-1 CASSFTGQGRPNEKLFF
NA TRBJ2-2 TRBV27 CASSSLPQGTGELFF
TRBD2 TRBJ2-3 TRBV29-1 CSVVGLAGGPDTQYF
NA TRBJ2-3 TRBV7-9 CASSPGADTQYF
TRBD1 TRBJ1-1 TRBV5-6 CASIRQGFVNTEAFF
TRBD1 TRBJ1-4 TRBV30 CAWQRQGFNEKLFF
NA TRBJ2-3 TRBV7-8 CASSPVDTQYF
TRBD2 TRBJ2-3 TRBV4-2 CASSQVALAGGSTDTQYF
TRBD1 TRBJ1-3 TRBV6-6 CASSSQGGGNTIYF
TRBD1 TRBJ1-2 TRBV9 CASSGQGAVYGYTF
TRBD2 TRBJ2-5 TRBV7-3 CASSLNGLAGGRETQYF
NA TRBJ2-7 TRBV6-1 CASSESYYEQYF
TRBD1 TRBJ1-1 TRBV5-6 CASSLVRDSYTEAFF
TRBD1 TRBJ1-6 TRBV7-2 CASSLGQYSPLHF
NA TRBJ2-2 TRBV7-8 CADREGQGTGELFF
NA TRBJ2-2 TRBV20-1 CSATDSRQSNTGELFF
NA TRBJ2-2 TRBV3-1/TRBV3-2 CASSLGRGAGELFF
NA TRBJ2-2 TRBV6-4 CASSPGGWAFVDGTGELFF
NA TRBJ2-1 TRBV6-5 CASSYSRNNEQFF
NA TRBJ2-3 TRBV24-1 CATSDGNTDTQYF
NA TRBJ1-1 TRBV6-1 CASSEGRRRGTEAFF
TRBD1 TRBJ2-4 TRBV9 CASSVRQGSNIQYF
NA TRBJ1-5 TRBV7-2 CASSLRQGRYQPQHF
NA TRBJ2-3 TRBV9 CASSVAAGSDTQYF
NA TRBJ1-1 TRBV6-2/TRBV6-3 CASSYGSWRVNTEAFF
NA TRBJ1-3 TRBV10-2 CASSEFQVSLPGNTIYF
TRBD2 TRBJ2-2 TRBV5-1 CASSMTGLAGTGELFF
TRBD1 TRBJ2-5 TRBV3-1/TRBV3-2 CASSHGTGKEETQYF
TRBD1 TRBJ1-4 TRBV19 CASSRPRDRGPANEKLFF
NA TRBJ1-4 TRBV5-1 CASSLAGVNEKLFF
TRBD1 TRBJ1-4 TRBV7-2 CASGKQGVSSTNEKLFF
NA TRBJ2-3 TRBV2 CASQAGAYTDTQYF
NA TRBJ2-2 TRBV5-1 CASSLRGGEGTGELFF
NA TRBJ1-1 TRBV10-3 CAISEKYGTEAFF
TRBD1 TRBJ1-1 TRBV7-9 CASSLRPGQGRTEAFF
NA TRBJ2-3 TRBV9 CASSVASGSTDTQYF
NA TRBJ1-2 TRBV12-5 CASGLATGGQAYGYTF
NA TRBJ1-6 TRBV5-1 CASSSAGDSPLHF
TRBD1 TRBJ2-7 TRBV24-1 CATSDRQGREQYF
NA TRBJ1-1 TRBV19 CASSKGRQAGKGTEAFF
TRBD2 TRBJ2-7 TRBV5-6 CASSSSLAGGSYEQYF
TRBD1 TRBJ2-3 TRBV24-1 CATSDPAGTGAKDTQYF
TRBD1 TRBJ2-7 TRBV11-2 CASRKGTGIGEGNEQYF
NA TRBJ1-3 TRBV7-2 CASSLEAETGNTIYF
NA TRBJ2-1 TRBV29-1 CSVVPGRANNEQFF
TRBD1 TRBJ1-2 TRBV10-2 CASRGTGDLYGYTF
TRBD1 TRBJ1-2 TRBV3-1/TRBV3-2 CASSYADREGSTF
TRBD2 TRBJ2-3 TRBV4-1 CASSQGRGGTDTQYF
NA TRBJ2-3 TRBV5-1 CASSLEGTDTQYF
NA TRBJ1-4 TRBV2 CASSSNIPGEKLFF
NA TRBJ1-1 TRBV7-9 CASSLNGGQNTEAFF
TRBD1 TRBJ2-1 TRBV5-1 CASSLPRDSVLQEQFF
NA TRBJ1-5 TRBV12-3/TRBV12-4 CASSLKQVTSQHF
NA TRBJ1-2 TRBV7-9 CASSLITTGPQGNGYTF
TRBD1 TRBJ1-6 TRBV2 CASSMDRGLSPLHF
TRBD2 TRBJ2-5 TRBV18 CASSPNSGAQETQYF